This T cell receptor beta chain is from a study of human T cells and chemical hapten exposure. In the study overall: The patients were mostly female; they had alopecia areata, totalis or universalis.

The time point denotes: patch test 1, 2 weeks after DPC sensitization. Treatment denoted: therapeutic diphenylcyclopropenone sensitization with weekly scalp DPC. Unmatched junction bases numbered 12, after V lost 10 bases and J lost 7 bases. Per the germline V gene, CDR1 is ENHRY and CDR2 is SYGVKD. The CDR3 runs to 14 residues. The library tagged each cDNA molecule with unique molecular identifiers. TCRdb called the RACE reads again in MiXCR, with one record for every CDR3 protein. The table has 75,000 to 100,000 distinct CDR3 sequences, around an eighth seen once; the top ten hold 2.1%. The chain has TRBV10-3 and TRBJ1-4, with TRBD1 identical over 7 bases. This specimen consisted of whole blood, obtained in connection with sensitization to the hapten diphenylcyclopropenone (DPC). The source is a middle-aged woman with alopecia areata. Some clones in this sample may be carry-over from other donors' samples. The CDR3, as DNA: TGTGCCACCGCGAACACAGGGGTCGGTGAAAAACTGTTTTTT. This gives the protein CATANTGVGEKLFF.